Presented here are 20 T cell receptor beta chains from one specimen sequenced in a study of shared clonotypes between healthy human individuals. Assay: immunoSEQ multiplex PCR; the TCRdb copy retains only in-frame clones and omits some. The sample has about 2.5 million clones; 85% to 95% are singletons. Material for sequencing was naive CD4+ T cells from PBMCs. Subset denoted: CD45RA+ positively selected. The source of these receptors is a young man in good health. Some clones in this sample may be carry-over from other donors' samples.

This chain links TRBV5-4 with TRBJ1-6; D unclear. Trimming took 0 bases from V and 7 from J, leaving 17 bases between them. Germline CDR1 reads SGHNT; CDR2 reads YYREEE (reference sequence). CDR3 length: 17 residues. The CDR3 sequence: CASSLASRGGVNSPLHF. Here the CDR3 DNA reads TGTGCCAGCAGCTTGGCGTCCCGAGGTGGCGTCAATTCACCCCTCCACTTT.

This chain joins TRBV28 and TRBJ2-1; 8 nucleotides match TRBD2. Germline CDR1 is MDHEN and CDR2 is SYDVKM. The CDR3 loop spans 17 amino acids. V shed 3 bases and J 7 bases; nucleotides not matched to a gene: 14. CDR3 in amino acids: CASSLGPGREEMNEQFF. CDR3 in DNA: TGTGCCAGCAGTTTGGGGCCTGGGCGGGAGGAGATGAATGAGCAGTTCTTC.

The CDR3 DNA sequence: TGCGCCAGCAGCCAACCGACTAGCGGGAGGTTAAATGAGCAGTTCTTC. Its protein is CASSQPTSGRLNEQFF. The rearrangement joins TRBV4-1 to TRBJ2-1; 13 nucleotides agree with TRBD2. Trimming took 2 bases from V and 7 from J; bases not matched to a gene: 5. Germline CDR1 is MGHRA and CDR2 is YSYEKL. The CDR3 is 16 residues long.

The gene calls are TRBV10-2 and TRBJ2-7; TRBD1 matches 9 bases. Trimming cost V 6 bases and J 5 bases; bases outside gene matches: 8. The germline gives CDR1 WSHSY, CDR2 SAAADI. The CDR3 has 14 residues. The CDR3 sequence: CASRAGTGINEQYF. In DNA, the CDR3 is TGCGCCAGCAGGGCCGGGACAGGGATCAACGAGCAGTACTTC.

This clone has just a few counts. This specimen includes other DNA sequences encoding the same CDR3. V gene TRBV28 combines with J gene TRBJ1-2; D remains ambiguous. CDR1 is MDHEN, CDR2 SYDVKM, per germline. The V and J ends lost 1 base and 8 bases respectively, with 8 bases between them. The CDR3 loop spans 12 amino acids. CDR3 coding DNA: TGTGCCAGCAGTTTATCGGGAGGCGGCTACACCTTC. Protein sequence: CASSLSGGGYTF.

V is TRBV9 and J is TRBJ2-2; 12 nucleotides match TRBD2. Trimming took 3 bases from V and 5 from J; bases not matched to a gene: 5. CDR3 length equals 16 residues. CDR1 is SGDLS, CDR2 YYNGEE, per germline. CDR3 region: CASSGLAGVGTGELFF. CDR3 in DNA: TGTGCCAGCAGCGGACTAGCGGGAGTTGGGACCGGGGAGCTGTTTTTT.

CDR3 DNA: TGTGCCAGCAGTCCCTGGACTAGCGCGAGCTCCTACAATGAGCAGTTCTTC. Its translation: CASSPWTSASSYNEQFF. The V gene is TRBV28, the J gene TRBJ2-1; 9 bases are shared with TRBD2. Germline V gene lookup returns CDR1 MDHEN and CDR2 SYDVKM. The V segment lost 5 bases and the J segment 0 bases; nucleotides outside the gene matches: 8. The length of the CDR3 is 17 residues.

CDR3 sequence: CASSFGPGTGGYEQYF. CDR3 coding DNA: TGTGCCAGCAGCTTTGGGCCCGGGACAGGGGGCTACGAGCAGTACTTC. The genes are TRBV11-2 and TRBJ2-7; TRBD1 matches at 11 bases. Germline CDR1 is SGHAT and CDR2 is FQNNGV. This CDR3 is built from 16 residues. Unmatched junction bases numbered 7, after V lost 3 bases and J lost 3 bases.

The chain employs TRBV5-6 and TRBJ2-1; maybe TRBD1 (5 bases). Germline values: CDR1 SGHDT, CDR2 YYEEEE. The V gene lost 0 bases and the J gene lost 10 bases, with 14 bases spanning the gap. The CDR3 extends over 14 amino acids. The CDR3: CASSLVGPRTEQFF. The CDR3, as DNA: TGTGCCAGCAGCTTGGTGGGTCCGAGGACAGAGCAGTTCTTC.

The chain is built from TRBV5-1 and TRBJ1-6; D remains unclear. In germline, CDR1 is SGHRS, CDR2 YFSETQ. The V end lost 4 bases, the J end lost 9 bases, and 17 bases lay between the germline ends. The CDR3 is made up of 15 amino acids. CDR3 sequence reads: CASSPTTLPGSPLHF. In DNA, the CDR3 is TGCGCCAGCAGCCCAACGACGTTACCGGGTTCACCCCTCCACTTT.

J is TRBJ2-6 and V is TRBV28; D is possibly TRBD1 or TRBD2 (5 bases each). The CDR3 covers 15 residues. V gave up 5 bases and J gave up 2 bases, with 10 bases separating them. The germline CDR1 and CDR2 sequences are MDHEN and SYDVKM. In DNA, the CDR3 is TGTGCCAGCAGTAAGGGGCGGGCTGGGGCCAACGTCCTGACTTTC. It is translated as CASSKGRAGANVLTF.

Of note for this clone: Other DNA variants within this sample encode the same CDR3. This chain connects TRBV5-1 to TRBJ2-2; no firm D call. The V gene's germline CDR1 is SGHRS and CDR2 YFSETQ. With 0 bases removed from V and 6 bases from J, the gap between germline ends came to 6 bases. This CDR3 region has 13 residues. For the CDR3, the DNA is TGCGCCAGCAGCTTGGACCCTTCCGGGGAGCTGTTTTTT. Its translation: CASSLDPSGELFF.

The chain is built from TRBV5-6 and TRBJ1-1; 10 bases align to TRBD1. This CDR3 spans 17 amino acids. CDR1 SGHDT and CDR2 YYEEEE come from the germline V gene. Trimming at V came to 5 bases and at J to 3 bases, leaving 13 bases not matched to a gene. DNA of the CDR3: TGTGCCAGCAGTCGGGACAGGGGCTCGGTCTGGGACACTGAAGCTTTCTTT. This gives the protein CASSRDRGSVWDTEAFF.

CDR3 sequence (DNA): TGCGCCAGCAGCGGGGGACTAGCGGGGGCCGGGGAGCTGTTTTTT. It specifies CASSGGLAGAGELFF. The rearrangement uses TRBV10-2 and TRBJ2-2; 14 nucleotides match TRBD2. Germline lookup yields CDR1 WSHSY and CDR2 SAAADI. This CDR3 is built from 15 residues. V lost 6 bases and J lost 6; bases outside the gene matches: 3.

This clone was observed once. The chain has TRBV19 and TRBJ1-1; 7 nucleotides agree with TRBD1. V dropped 6 bases and J dropped 1; count of bases not matched to a gene: 5. This CDR3 has 14 residues. Germline loops: CDR1 LNHDA, CDR2 SQIVND (reference sequence). As DNA, the CDR3 is TGTGCCAGTAGGATCCAGGGGGAGAACACTGAAGCTTTCTTT. Translated, it gives CASRIQGENTEAFF.

This clone has more than one count but fewer than ten. The genes are TRBV14 and TRBJ1-1; D gene unclear. V lost 4 bases to trimming and J lost 5 bases, with 17 bases between them. This CDR3 has 15 amino acids. The germline V gene encodes CDR1 SGHDN and CDR2 FVKESK. Here the CDR3 reads CASSPKILRLTEAFF. The CDR3 DNA reads TGTGCCAGCAGCCCGAAAATCCTCAGGCTGACTGAAGCTTTCTTT.

The chain combines TRBV4-1 with TRBJ1-1, with 10 bases lining up with TRBD1. CDR1 is MGHRA and CDR2 is YSYEKL in the germline V gene. Trimming took 3 bases from V and 1 from J; bases not matched to a gene: 14. The CDR3 runs 19 residues. The CDR3 is CASSHFTPGQGTSNTEAFF. Here the CDR3 DNA reads TGCGCCAGCAGCCACTTCACCCCGGGACAGGGGACTTCGAACACTGAAGCTTTCTTT.

This clone has just a few counts. The CDR3 coding sequence is TGTGCCACCCGGGACAGGGGGAACACTGAAGCTTTCTTT. It encodes CATRDRGNTEAFF. V gene TRBV10-3 combines with J gene TRBJ1-1; 10 bases are shared with TRBD1. V dropped 10 bases and J dropped 1; count of bases not matched to a gene: 3. Germline V gene lookup returns CDR1 ENHRY and CDR2 SYGVKD. The CDR3 runs 13 residues.

On this clone: This sample also contains other DNA sequences that code for the same CDR3. This chain joins TRBV5-1 and TRBJ2-3; D remains unclear. The CDR3 is made up of 14 amino acids. V lost 1 base to trimming and J lost 1 base, with 7 bases between them. Germline values: CDR1 SGHRS, CDR2 YFSETQ. CDR3 nucleotide sequence: TGCGCCAGCAGCTTGACGGCGGGCACAGATACGCAGTATTTT. Encoded protein: CASSLTAGTDTQYF.

A word on this clone: Other DNA sequences of this sample code for an identical CDR3. The gene calls are TRBV28 and TRBJ1-2; unclear D gene. Trimming took 8 bases from V and 0 from J, leaving 7 bases between them. This CDR3 has 12 residues. CDR1 MDHEN and CDR2 SYDVKM come from the germline V gene. The CDR3 nucleotides are TGTGCCAGCGGCGCGGCTAACTATGGCTACACCTTC. This codes for CASGAANYGYTF.